This T cell receptor beta chain was found in a study of technical replicates of blood from a few donors. The protocol was immunoSEQ multiplex PCR, while the TCRdb copy is restricted to in-frame clones and leaves out a portion. The table records tens of thousands of clones, just over 95% of them present only once. With 0 bases removed from V and 3 bases from J, the gap between germline ends came to 10 bases. The germline gives CDR1 SGHDT, CDR2 YYEEEE. The CDR3 spans 15 residues. The material sequenced was T cells isolated from PBMCs. The TCR originated in a human donor in good health. The rearrangement uses TRBV5-6 and TRBJ1-5; D perhaps matches TRBD1 (6 bases). CDR3 sequence (DNA): TGTGCCAGCAGCTTGGCGGGGGGCTACAATCAGCCCCAGCATTTT. Encoded protein: CASSLAGGYNQPQHF.